Sequencing of this TCR beta chain was carried out in a study of blood T cell repertoires in COVID-19. Study as a whole: COVID-19 samples from acute and convalescent phases originated in the United States, Italy and Spain.

This clone was observed once. Original analysis: It was from reference gene primer amplification that nucleated cell counts were estimated. Clones were read by immunoSEQ multiplex PCR, and TCRdb kept only the in-frame ones, dropping some. V and J calls and clone size are copied from that table; D and trimming were computed from the DNA. The sample carries 200,000 to 250,000 clones, 86% recorded once. Study members were between about 18 and 100 years old and lived in around 24 US regions. Cohorts were determined from participant-reported clinical history. Trimming removed 3 bases from V and 1 base from J, with 13 bases in between. CDR3 length equals 16 residues. Germline assignment: CDR1 LGHNA and CDR2 YSLEER.

Sample: PBMCs or T cells enriched from blood (not recorded which). This receptor was obtained from a woman between 45 and 60 years old in a cohort exposed to, infected with or recovered from COVID-19 (not recorded which). The rearrangement uses TRBV4-3 and TRBJ1-3, with D tentatively TRBD1 (6 bases). CDR3 loop: CASSHNPTGSGNTIYF. CDR3 nucleotides: TGCGCCAGCAGCCATAATCCTACAGGGTCTGGAAACACCATATATTTT.